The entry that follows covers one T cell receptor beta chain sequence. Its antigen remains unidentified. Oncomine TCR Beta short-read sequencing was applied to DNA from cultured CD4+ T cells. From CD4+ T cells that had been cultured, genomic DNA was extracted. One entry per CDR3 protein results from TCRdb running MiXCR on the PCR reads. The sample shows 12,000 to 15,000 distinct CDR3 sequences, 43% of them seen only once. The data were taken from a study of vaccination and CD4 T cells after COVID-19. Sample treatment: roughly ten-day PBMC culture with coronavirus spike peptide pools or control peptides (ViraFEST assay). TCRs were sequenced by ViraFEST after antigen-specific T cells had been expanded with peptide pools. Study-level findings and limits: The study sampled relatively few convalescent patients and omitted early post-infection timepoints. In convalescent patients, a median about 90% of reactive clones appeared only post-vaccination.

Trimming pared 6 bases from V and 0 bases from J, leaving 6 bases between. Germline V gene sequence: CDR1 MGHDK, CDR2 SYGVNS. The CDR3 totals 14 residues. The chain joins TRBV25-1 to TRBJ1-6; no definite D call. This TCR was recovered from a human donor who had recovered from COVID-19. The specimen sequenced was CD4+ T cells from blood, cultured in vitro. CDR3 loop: CASRISSYNSPLHF. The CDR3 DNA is TGTGCCAGCAGGATAAGCTCCTATAATTCACCCCTCCACTTT. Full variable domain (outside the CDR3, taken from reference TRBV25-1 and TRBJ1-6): EADIYQTPRYLVIGTGKKITLECSQTMGHDKMYWYQQDPGMELHLIHYSYGVNSTEKGDLSSESTVSRIRTEHFPLTLESARPSHTSQYLCASRISSYNSPLHFGNGTRLTVT.